This record covers a single TCR beta chain. Its specificity is unknown. The data stem from a study of cytomegalovirus exposure and HLA in healthy donors. V lost 0 bases and J lost 6, with 12 bases in between. CDR1 is KGHSH and CDR2 is LQKENI in the germline V gene. The CDR3 spans 15 residues. The primer mix had 60 Vbeta and 13 Jbeta primers. Method: immunoSEQ multiplex PCR; TCRdb's copy keeps in-frame clones and lacks some. The sample yields approximately 160,000 clones, more than 75% seen once. Points from the study as a whole: Later analysis revealed greater clonal expansion in HLA-associated TCR beta chains than in equally common others.

V gene TRBV18 combines with J gene TRBJ2-1; D is possibly TRBD1 (5 bases). The TCR was taken from a girl aged 5-17 years in good health and CMV-seropositive. Sequencing used PBMCs. CDR3 region: CASSPPKGVSNEQFF. CDR3 nucleotide sequence: TGTGCCAGCTCACCACCTAAAGGGGTAAGCAATGAGCAGTTCTTC.